The 19 T cell receptor beta chains below come from one sample, sequenced in a study of radiotherapy plus CTLA-4 blockade in lung cancer. Clones were sequenced by immunoSEQ multiplex PCR, and TCRdb holds only the in-frame ones, with some missing. The table includes 64,000 or so clones, 72% detected once. The material sequenced was peripheral blood, taken from a patient treated with radiotherapy plus ipilimumab. The receptors come from a human donor with non-small cell lung cancer whose response to radiotherapy plus ipilimumab could not be evaluated.

V is TRBV25-1 and J is TRBJ2-7; 8 nucleotides agree with TRBD1. Losses at the gene ends were 5 bases for V and 6 bases for J; bases not matched to a gene: 12. This CDR3 contains 15 residues. CDR1 MGHDK and CDR2 SYGVNS come from the germline V gene. CDR3 sequence (DNA): TGTGCCAGCAGTCTGTCCGGGACAGGAGGCGGCGAGCAGTACTTC. Amino acids: CASSLSGTGGGEQYF.

The chain links TRBV28 to TRBJ1-1; TRBD1 matches 9 bases. CDR1 and CDR2 (germline): MDHEN, SYDVKM. J gave up 3 bases and V 3 bases, and 8 bases lay outside the gene matches. This CDR3 has 16 residues. The CDR3 loop reads CASSLATGGWDTEAFF. The CDR3 DNA reads as TGTGCCAGCAGTTTGGCCACAGGGGGCTGGGACACTGAAGCTTTCTTT. Using reference TRBV28 and TRBJ1-1 for the parts outside the CDR3, the full variable domain is DVKVTQSSRYLVKRTGEKVFLECVQDMDHENMFWYRQDPGLGLRLIYFSYDVKMKEKGDIPEGYSVSREKKERFSLILESASTNQTSMYLCASSLATGGWDTEAFFGQGTRLTVV.

This clone showed up just a few times. This sequence joins TRBV2 and TRBJ1-5; no definite D call. The CDR3 is 15 amino acids. Germline CDR1 SNHLY, CDR2 FYNNEI. V was clipped by 4 bases and J by 0 bases, with 10 bases between them. The CDR3 region is CASSGVGNSNQPQHF. The CDR3 DNA reads as TGTGCCAGCAGTGGAGTCGGGAATAGCAATCAGCCCCAGCATTTT.

The rearrangement uses TRBV27 and TRBJ2-2; D not resolved. The germline V gene has CDR1 MNHEY and CDR2 SMNVEV (reference sequence). The CDR3 totals 14 residues. Trimming took off 0 bases at V and 1 base at J, with 3 bases between the two ends. The CDR3 here is CASSLSRNTGELFF. The DNA for the CDR3 is TGTGCCAGCAGTTTATCCAGGAACACCGGGGAGCTGTTTTTT.

This clone was seen just once. The chain joins TRBV7-6 to TRBJ2-7; 15 nucleotides align to TRBD2. The CDR3 spans 16 residues. The germline gives CDR1 SGHVS, CDR2 FNYEAQ. V lost 5 bases to trimming and J lost 6 bases; unmatched junction nucleotides: 8. The CDR3 nucleotides are TGTGCCAGCAGCCTTATCGGGACTAGCGGGAGGTCCGAGCAGTACTTC. It specifies CASSLIGTSGRSEQYF.

In nucleotides, the CDR3 is TGTGCCAGCAGCTTGGACAGGGGGCTCGGCAATCAGCCCCAGCATTTT. Protein product: CASSLDRGLGNQPQHF. The chain is built from TRBV7-8 and TRBJ1-5, with TRBD1 identical over 11 bases. Per the germline V gene, CDR1 is SGHVS and CDR2 is FQNEAQ. This CDR3 spans 16 amino acids. The trim removed 3 bases at V and 2 bases at J, leaving 3 bases unmatched.

The rearrangement links TRBV2 to TRBJ1-1; 8 bases line up with TRBD1. The CDR3 runs 16 residues. V lost 3 bases to trimming and J lost 3 bases; unmatched junction nucleotides: 9. The germline V gene has CDR1 SNHLY and CDR2 FYNNEI. The CDR3 protein is CASSDVGTGSDTEAFF. The CDR3, as DNA: TGTGCCAGCAGTGATGTAGGGACAGGTTCGGACACTGAAGCTTTCTTT.

The V call is TRBV5-4, the J call TRBJ1-1; perhaps TRBD1 as D (5 bases). Germline V lookup: CDR1 SGHNT, CDR2 YYREEE (reference sequence). The CDR3 has 14 amino acids. Trimming removed 0 bases at V and 11 bases at J, with 17 bases between. Here the CDR3 reads CASSLDLGSGSAFF. The CDR3 bases are TGTGCCAGCAGCTTGGACTTAGGGTCAGGGTCGGCTTTCTTT.

This clone was detected once. The genes are TRBV6-5 and TRBJ2-5, with D unresolved. V dropped 2 bases and J dropped 3 bases, with 7 bases sitting between them. The CDR3 has 13 residues. Germline-derived CDR1 and CDR2 are MNHEY and SVGAGI. CDR3 sequence (DNA): TGTGCCAGCAGTTACGCGTTAGAAGAGACCCAGTACTTC. It translates to CASSYALEETQYF.

The V call is TRBV11-2, the J call TRBJ1-2, with D unresolved. Germline assignment: CDR1 SGHAT and CDR2 FQNNGV. Deletions cut 3 bases from V and 6 bases from J, with 8 bases between. The CDR3 is 12 residues long. Here the CDR3 DNA reads TGTGCCAGCAGCTTTTTGGGAGATGGCTACACCTTC. This sequence encodes CASSFLGDGYTF.

J is TRBJ2-2 and V is TRBV5-1; possible D gene TRBD1, 7 bases. The germline V gene has CDR1 SGHRS and CDR2 YFSETQ. The CDR3 runs 16 residues. V lost 2 bases, J lost 5 bases, and 16 bases lay in between. The CDR3 DNA sequence: TGCGCCAGCAGCTTAGCCTCAGGGGGGAATACCGGGGAGCTGTTTTTT. It is translated as CASSLASGGNTGELFF.

This chain connects TRBV5-4 to TRBJ2-7, with TRBD2 as a possible D gene (6 bases). CDR3 length: 13 amino acids. From germline, CDR1 is SGHNT and CDR2 YYREEE (reference sequence). Trimming shortened V by 4 bases and J by 4 bases, and 12 bases separated the two germline ends. The CDR3 nucleotides read TGTGCCAGCAGCAAGGCCGGGGGATACGAGCAGTACTTC. Residues: CASSKAGGYEQYF.

The CDR3 nucleotides are TGCACCAGCAGCCAGACTAGCGGGGGGCAAGAGACCCAGTACTTC. It yields the protein CTSSQTSGGQETQYF. The chain combines TRBV1 with TRBJ2-5; the table's TRBD2 call for D was not verified on the DNA. TRBV1 is classified as a pseudogene. CDR3 length equals 15 residues.

This clone turned up a few times. V is TRBV19 and J is TRBJ1-3, with 8 nucleotides matching TRBD1. The germline V gene encodes CDR1 LNHDA and CDR2 SQIVND (reference sequence). The J segment lost 2 bases and the V segment lost 5 bases, leaving 11 bases of the junction unmatched. The CDR3 is 17 amino acids. The CDR3 spells CASSLYGSGGTGNTIYF. CDR3 in DNA: TGTGCCAGTAGTCTTTACGGATCAGGGGGCACTGGAAACACCATATATTTT.

The J gene is TRBJ2-3, the V gene TRBV7-7; 8 bases are shared with TRBD1. Germline V CDR1 and CDR2: SSHAT, FNYEAQ (reference sequence). J was trimmed by 3 bases and V by 5 bases; bases with no gene match: 7. This CDR3 comprises 15 residues. The CDR3 DNA reads as TGTGCCAGCAGCCTTGGACAGGGAGAGACAGATACGCAGTATTTT. The encoded protein is CASSLGQGETDTQYF.

The chain carries TRBV4-1 and TRBJ2-1; 10 bases fit TRBD2. CDR1 and CDR2 from the germline V gene are MGHRA and YSYEKL. With 3 bases clipped from V and 5 bases from J, the junction kept 4 bases outside the gene matches. The CDR3 is 15 residues long. The CDR3 DNA reads TGCGCCAGCAGCCACCCGGGACTAGCGCACAATGAGCAGTTCTTC. It yields the protein CASSHPGLAHNEQFF.

The table lists this clone with a count of one. Here the CDR3 DNA reads TGTGCCAGCAGCCTTGGTGGCGGGAGAGTTTACAATGAGCAGTTCTTC. Its protein product is CASSLGGGRVYNEQFF. The chain is built from TRBV5-4 and TRBJ2-1; TRBD2 agrees at 7 bases. Looked up from germline, CDR1 is SGHNT and CDR2 is YYREEE (reference sequence). CDR3 length equals 16 residues. V shed 4 bases, J shed 4 bases, and the junction held 11 bases outside the gene matches.

This clone showed up just a few times. Here the CDR3 DNA reads TGTGCCAGCAGCCCCCGAGCGGGGGGGCCTTGGGAGACCCAGTACTTC. This translates into CASSPRAGGPWETQYF. The chain has TRBV9 and TRBJ2-5, with 10 bases identical to TRBD2. The CDR3 extends over 16 amino acids. Germline values: CDR1 SGDLS, CDR2 YYNGEE. V lost 4 bases to trimming and J lost 5 bases; unmatched junction nucleotides: 11.

This clone was seen a few times. V gene TRBV30 combines with J gene TRBJ2-5, with a tentative D call TRBD1 (5 bases). The V and J ends lost 1 base and 3 bases respectively, with 9 bases between them. Germline CDR1 GTSNPN, CDR2 SVGIG (reference sequence). There are 13 residues in the CDR3. This CDR3 is CAWSEGREETQYF. CDR3 nucleotide sequence: TGTGCCTGGAGTGAAGGCAGGGAAGAGACCCAGTACTTC.